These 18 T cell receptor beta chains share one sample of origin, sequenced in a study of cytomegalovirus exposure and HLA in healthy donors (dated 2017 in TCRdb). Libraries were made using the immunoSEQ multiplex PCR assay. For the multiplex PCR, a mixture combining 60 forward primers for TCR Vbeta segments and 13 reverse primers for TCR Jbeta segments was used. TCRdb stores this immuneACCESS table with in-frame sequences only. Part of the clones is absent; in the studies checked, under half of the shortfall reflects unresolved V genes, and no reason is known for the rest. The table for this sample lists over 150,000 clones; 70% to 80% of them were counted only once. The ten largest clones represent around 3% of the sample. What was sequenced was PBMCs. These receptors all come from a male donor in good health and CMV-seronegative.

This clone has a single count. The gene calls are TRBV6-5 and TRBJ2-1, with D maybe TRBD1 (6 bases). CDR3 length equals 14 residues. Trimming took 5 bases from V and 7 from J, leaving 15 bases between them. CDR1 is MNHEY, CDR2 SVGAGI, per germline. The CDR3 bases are TGTGCCAGCAGTCGGAGCCAGGGGCAGAATGAGCAGTTCTTC. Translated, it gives CASSRSQGQNEQFF.

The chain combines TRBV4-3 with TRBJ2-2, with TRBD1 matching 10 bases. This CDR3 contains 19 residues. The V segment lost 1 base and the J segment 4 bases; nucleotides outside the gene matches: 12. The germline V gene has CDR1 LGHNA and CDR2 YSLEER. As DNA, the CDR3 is TGCGCCAGCAGCCAAGGATGGAGAGGGACAGGGGTTGTCACCGGGGAGCTGTTTTTT. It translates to CASSQGWRGTGVVTGELFF.

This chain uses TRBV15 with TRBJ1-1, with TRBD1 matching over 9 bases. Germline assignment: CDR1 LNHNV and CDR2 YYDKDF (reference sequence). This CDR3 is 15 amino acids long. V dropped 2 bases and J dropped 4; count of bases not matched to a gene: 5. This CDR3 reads CATSRLRQGGTEAFF. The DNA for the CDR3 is TGTGCCACCAGCAGACTTAGACAGGGGGGCACTGAAGCTTTCTTT.

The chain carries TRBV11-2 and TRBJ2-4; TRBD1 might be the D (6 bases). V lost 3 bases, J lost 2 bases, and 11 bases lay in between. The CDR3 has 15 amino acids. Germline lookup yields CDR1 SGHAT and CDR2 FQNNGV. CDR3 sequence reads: CASSLGASTKNIQYF. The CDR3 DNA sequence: TGTGCCAGCAGCTTGGGGGCCTCGACCAAAAACATTCAGTACTTC.

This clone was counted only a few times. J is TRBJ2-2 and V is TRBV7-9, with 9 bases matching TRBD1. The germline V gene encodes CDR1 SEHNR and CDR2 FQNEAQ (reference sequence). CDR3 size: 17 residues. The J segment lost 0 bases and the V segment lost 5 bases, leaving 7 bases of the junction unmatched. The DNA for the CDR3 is TGTGCCAGCAGCCACAGGGGGCAGACAACGAACACCGGGGAGCTGTTTTTT. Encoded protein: CASSHRGQTTNTGELFF.

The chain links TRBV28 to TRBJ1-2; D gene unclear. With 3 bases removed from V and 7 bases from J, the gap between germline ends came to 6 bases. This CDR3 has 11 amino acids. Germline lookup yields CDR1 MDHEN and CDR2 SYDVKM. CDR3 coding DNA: TGTGCCAGCAGTTTTAGGAGTGGCTACACCTTC. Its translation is CASSFRSGYTF.

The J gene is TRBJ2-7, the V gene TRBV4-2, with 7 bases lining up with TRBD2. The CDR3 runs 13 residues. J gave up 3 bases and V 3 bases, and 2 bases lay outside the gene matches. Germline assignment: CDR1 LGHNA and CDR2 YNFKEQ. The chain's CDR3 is CASSQGGGYEQYF. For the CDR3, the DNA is TGTGCCAGCAGCCAGGGGGGGGGCTACGAGCAGTACTTC.

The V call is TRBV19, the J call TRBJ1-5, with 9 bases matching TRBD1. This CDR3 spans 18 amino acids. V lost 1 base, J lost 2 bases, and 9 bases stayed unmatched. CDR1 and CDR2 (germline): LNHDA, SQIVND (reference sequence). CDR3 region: CASSIVSNRGRGNQPQHF. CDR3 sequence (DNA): TGTGCCAGTAGTATAGTTTCCAACAGGGGGCGAGGCAATCAGCCCCAGCATTTT.

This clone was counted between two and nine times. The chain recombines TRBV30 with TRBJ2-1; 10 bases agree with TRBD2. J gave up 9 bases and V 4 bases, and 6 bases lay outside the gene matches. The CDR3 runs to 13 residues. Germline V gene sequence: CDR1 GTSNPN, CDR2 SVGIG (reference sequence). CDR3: CAWMASGSGEQFF. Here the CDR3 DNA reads TGTGCCTGGATGGCTAGCGGGAGCGGTGAGCAGTTCTTC.

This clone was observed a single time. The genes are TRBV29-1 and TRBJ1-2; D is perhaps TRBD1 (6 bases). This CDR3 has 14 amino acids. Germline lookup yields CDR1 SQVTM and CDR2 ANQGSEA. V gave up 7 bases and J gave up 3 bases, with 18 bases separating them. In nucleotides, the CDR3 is TGCAGCGGCACCTCCGGGACATCCTACTATGGCTACACCTTC. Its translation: CSGTSGTSYYGYTF.

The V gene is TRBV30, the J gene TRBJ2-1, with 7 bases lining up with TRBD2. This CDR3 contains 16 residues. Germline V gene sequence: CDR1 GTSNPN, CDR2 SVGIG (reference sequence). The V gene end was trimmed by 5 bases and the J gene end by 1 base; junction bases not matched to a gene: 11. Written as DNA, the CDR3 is TGTGCCTGGGGGGGGGTAGCGGGTGTTTCCTACAATGAGCAGTTCTTC. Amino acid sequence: CAWGGVAGVSYNEQFF. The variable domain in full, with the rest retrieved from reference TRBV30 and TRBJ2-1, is SQTIHQWPATLVQPVGSPLSLECTVEGTSNPNLYWYRQAAGRGLQLLFYSVGIGQISSEVPQNLSASRPQDRQFILSSKKLLLSDSGFYLCAWGGVAGVSYNEQFFGPGTRLTVL.

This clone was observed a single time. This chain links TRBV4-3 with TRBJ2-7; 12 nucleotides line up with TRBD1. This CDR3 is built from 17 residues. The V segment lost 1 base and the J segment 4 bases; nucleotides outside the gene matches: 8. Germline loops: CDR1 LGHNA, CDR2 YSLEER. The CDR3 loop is CASSQALRDRGRYEQYF. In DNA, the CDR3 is TGCGCCAGCAGCCAAGCTTTACGGGACAGGGGGCGGTACGAGCAGTACTTC.

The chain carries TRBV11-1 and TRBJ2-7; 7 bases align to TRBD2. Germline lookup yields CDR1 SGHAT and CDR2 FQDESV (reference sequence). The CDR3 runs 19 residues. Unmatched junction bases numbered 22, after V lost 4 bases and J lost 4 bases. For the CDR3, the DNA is TGTGCCAGCAGCTCTTCTGAGACTAGCAGTACGGGAGGTAGTTACGAGCAGTACTTC. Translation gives CASSSSETSSTGGSYEQYF.

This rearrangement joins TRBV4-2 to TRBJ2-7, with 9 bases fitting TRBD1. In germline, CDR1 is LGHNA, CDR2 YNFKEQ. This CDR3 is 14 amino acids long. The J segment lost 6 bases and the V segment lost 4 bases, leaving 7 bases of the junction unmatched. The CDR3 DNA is TGTGCCAGCAGCCCTGGGGACAGGGTCCGCGAGCAGTACTTC. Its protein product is CASSPGDRVREQYF.

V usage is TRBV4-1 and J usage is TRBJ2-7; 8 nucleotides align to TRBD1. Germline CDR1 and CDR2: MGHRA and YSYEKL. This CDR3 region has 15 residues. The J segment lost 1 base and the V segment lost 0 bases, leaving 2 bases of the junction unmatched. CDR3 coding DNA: TGCGCCAGCAGCCAAGAAACAGGGGGATCCTACGAGCAGTACTTC. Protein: CASSQETGGSYEQYF.

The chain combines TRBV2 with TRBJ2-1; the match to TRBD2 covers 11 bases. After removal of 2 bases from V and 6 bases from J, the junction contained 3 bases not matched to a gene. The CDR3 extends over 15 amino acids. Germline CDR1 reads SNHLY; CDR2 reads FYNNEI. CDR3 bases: TGTGCCAGCAGTGAATTCCTAGCGGGGGGCAATGAGCAGTTCTTC. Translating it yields CASSEFLAGGNEQFF.

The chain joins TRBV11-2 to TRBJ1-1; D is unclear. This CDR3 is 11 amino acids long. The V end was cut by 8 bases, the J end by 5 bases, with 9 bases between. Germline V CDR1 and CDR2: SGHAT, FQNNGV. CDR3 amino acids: CASSLVTEAFF. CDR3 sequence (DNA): TGTGCCAGCTCTCTTGTGACTGAAGCTTTCTTT.

The CDR3 sequence: CASSLERGPYEQYF. CDR3 nucleotide sequence: TGTGCCAGCAGCTTAGAGAGGGGGCCCTACGAGCAGTACTTC. The chain is built from TRBV7-9 and TRBJ2-7; TRBD1 aligns across 7 bases. The germline V gene encodes CDR1 SEHNR and CDR2 FQNEAQ (reference sequence). This CDR3 is built from 14 residues. V lost 1 base to trimming and J lost 2 bases; unmatched junction nucleotides: 2.